A single sample is the source of the 12 T cell receptor beta chains below, sequenced in a study of blood T cell repertoires in COVID-19. The repertoire was sequenced with immunoSEQ multiplex PCR; TCRdb's copy has only in-frame clones and lacks some. The sample contains some 340,000 clones, around nine tenths of which appear only once. The sample taken for sequencing was PBMCs or T cells enriched from blood (not recorded which). All receptors come from a woman in her twenties or thirties who had been exposed to COVID-19.

This sequence joins TRBV24-1 and TRBJ1-2; possibly TRBD1 for D (5 bases). Germline-derived CDR1 and CDR2 are KGHDR and SFDVKD. V was shortened by 3 bases and J by 4 bases, with 14 bases between the two germline ends. The CDR3 consists of 15 residues. CDR3 in amino acids: CATSDPGQEPYGYTF. DNA for the CDR3: TGTGCCACCAGTGATCCTGGACAAGAACCCTATGGCTACACCTTC.

This clone came up many times. CDR3 region: CAWSETGGDGYTF. The DNA of the CDR3 is TGTGCCTGGAGTGAAACAGGGGGCGATGGCTACACCTTC. The chain employs TRBV30 and TRBJ1-2; TRBD1 agrees at 9 bases. Germline trimming cut 1 base from V and 6 bases from J; bases unmatched to any gene: 3. The CDR3 covers 13 residues. Germline CDR1 GTSNPN, CDR2 SVGIG (reference sequence).

This clone was seen a handful of times. This chain links TRBV5-4 with TRBJ1-1; 8 bases match TRBD1. The CDR3 loop spans 14 amino acids. J was trimmed by 3 bases and V by 3 bases; bases with no gene match: 4. Germline V CDR1 and CDR2: SGHNT, YYREEE (reference sequence). CDR3 sequence reads: CASSSTGDDTEAFF. In DNA, the CDR3 is TGTGCCAGCAGCTCGACAGGGGATGACACTGAAGCTTTCTTT.

The V and J genes are TRBV5-1 and TRBJ2-3; TRBD2 agrees at 14 bases. CDR3 size: 16 residues. Germline-derived CDR1 and CDR2 are SGHRS and YFSETQ. V gave up 4 bases and J gave up 5 bases; unmatched junction bases: 6. The CDR3 region has the DNA TGCGCCAGCAGCCGAGGACTAGCGGGGGGATTAGATACGCAGTATTTT. Protein sequence: CASSRGLAGGLDTQYF.

The chain is built from TRBV30 and TRBJ1-2; perhaps TRBD1 as D (5 bases). From germline, CDR1 is GTSNPN and CDR2 SVGIG (reference sequence). There are 16 residues in the CDR3. V lost 4 bases and J 0 bases, leaving 18 bases between the germline ends. Here the CDR3 reads CAWNRQSRLANYGYTF. CDR3 nucleotides: TGTGCCTGGAATAGACAGTCAAGGTTAGCTAACTATGGCTACACCTTC.

The V call is TRBV2, the J call TRBJ2-5; 14 positions agree with TRBD2. This CDR3 has 15 residues. Germline V gene data show CDR1 as SNHLY and CDR2 as FYNNEI. V was clipped by 7 bases and J by 2 bases; unmatched bases: 3. CDR3 DNA sequence: TGTGCCAGCAACAGACTAGCGGGGGGGCAAGAGACCCAGTACTTC. This codes for CASNRLAGGQETQYF. Filled out from reference TRBV2 and TRBJ2-5, the complete variable domain reads EPEVTQTPSHQVTQMGQEVILRCVPISNHLYFYWYRQILGQKVEFLVSFYNNEISEKSEIFDDQFSVERPDGSNFTLKIRSTKLEDSAMYFCASNRLAGGQETQYFGPGTRLLVL.

The sample holds a few counts of this clone. V gene TRBV4-2 combines with J gene TRBJ2-7; D is uncertain. Trimming took off 5 bases at V and 3 bases at J, with 11 bases between the two ends. The CDR3 extends over 13 amino acids. Germline V gene lookup returns CDR1 LGHNA and CDR2 YNFKEQ. This CDR3 is CASSFNPFYEQYF. In DNA, the CDR3 is TGTGCCAGCAGCTTTAATCCCTTCTACGAGCAGTACTTC.

This clone was observed once. The chain combines TRBV6-2 or TRBV6-3 with TRBJ1-5; 12 bases fit TRBD1. Germline assignment: CDR1 MNHEY and CDR2 SVGEGT. V lost 5 bases, J lost 0 bases, and 5 bases stayed unmatched. The CDR3 is 17 residues long. The chain's CDR3 is CASSMGQGAYSNQPQHF. The DNA of the CDR3 is TGTGCCAGCAGTATGGGACAGGGGGCTTATAGCAATCAGCCCCAGCATTTT.

V is TRBV4-1 and J is TRBJ2-1; TRBD2 matches at 9 bases. After removal of 0 bases from V and 6 bases from J, the junction contained 9 bases not matched to a gene. CDR3 length: 17 amino acids. The germline gives CDR1 MGHRA, CDR2 YSYEKL. The CDR3 loop is CASSQESAGGLGNEQFF. In DNA, the CDR3 is TGCGCCAGCAGCCAAGAGTCGGCGGGGGGGCTGGGCAATGAGCAGTTCTTC.

The chain carries TRBV29-1 and TRBJ2-3, with D perhaps TRBD1 (6 bases). Trimming removed 5 bases at V and 2 bases at J, with 20 bases between. CDR1 and CDR2 (germline): SQVTM, ANQGSEA. This CDR3 has 16 residues. The CDR3 nucleotides read TGCAGCGTTCTAACCCCCTGGGACACCTCCACAGATACGCAGTATTTT. Amino acids: CSVLTPWDTSTDTQYF.

The rearrangement joins TRBV9 to TRBJ1-2, with 8 nucleotides matching TRBD1. J gave up 5 bases and V 2 bases, and 8 bases lay outside the gene matches. Germline V gene data show CDR1 as SGDLS and CDR2 as YYNGEE. CDR3 size: 15 residues. CDR3 protein: CASSVAMGTGYGYTF. The CDR3 DNA reads as TGTGCCAGCAGCGTGGCGATGGGGACAGGATATGGCTACACCTTC.

This clone was observed once. CDR3 DNA sequence: TGTGCCAGCAGCGAGCGGGGGGGTATCAGAGATACGCAGTATTTT. This gives the protein CASSERGGIRDTQYF. V is TRBV6-5 and J is TRBJ2-3; TRBD2 aligns across 10 bases. Trimming took 6 bases from V and 5 from J; bases not matched to a gene: 8. Germline V gene data show CDR1 as MNHEY and CDR2 as SVGAGI. The CDR3 runs 15 residues.